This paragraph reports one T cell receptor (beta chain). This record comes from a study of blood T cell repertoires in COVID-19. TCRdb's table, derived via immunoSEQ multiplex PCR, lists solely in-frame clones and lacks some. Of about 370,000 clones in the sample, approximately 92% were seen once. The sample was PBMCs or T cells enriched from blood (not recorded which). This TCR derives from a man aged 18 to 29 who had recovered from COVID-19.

CDR3: CATSDRWTGHYTF. The DNA for the CDR3 is TGTGCCACCAGTGATCGCTGGACAGGACATTACACCTTC. V usage is TRBV24-1 and J usage is TRBJ1-2; TRBD1 matches at 7 bases. The germline gives CDR1 KGHDR, CDR2 SFDVKD. This CDR3 has 13 amino acids. Losses at the gene ends were 3 bases for V and 11 bases for J; bases not matched to a gene: 8.